Presented here are 12 T cell receptor beta chains from one specimen sequenced in a study of T cells after yellow fever vaccination. TCRdb processed the 5' RACE reads anew with MiXCR; each CDR3 protein has one entry. The data hold a few hundred thousand distinct CDR3 sequences, with 18% observed a single time. The sample here was PBMCs, taken before the yellow fever booster vaccination. These receptors were obtained from a man between 18 and 35 years old who received the YFV17D yellow fever vaccine.

This chain connects TRBV5-1 to TRBJ2-7; D perhaps matches TRBD2 (5 bases). Germline CDR1 and CDR2: SGHRS and YFSETQ. The CDR3 extends over 11 amino acids. V was shortened by 9 bases and J by 6 bases, with 13 bases between the two germline ends. The CDR3 spells CANPLGLEQYV. Written as DNA, the CDR3 is TGCGCCAACCCGCTAGGACTCGAGCAGTACGTC.

This clonotype was picked up a small number of times. The rearrangement joins TRBV5-1 to TRBJ2-1; 8 bases are shared with TRBD1. The CDR3 loop spans 14 amino acids. V lost 4 bases, J lost 8 bases, and 8 bases stayed unmatched. Germline assignment: CDR1 SGHRS and CDR2 YFSETQ. The CDR3 is CASSPGTGGHEQFF. CDR3 in DNA: TGCGCCAGCAGCCCAGGGACAGGTGGACATGAGCAGTTCTTC.

This clonotype was seen only a few times. Written as DNA, the CDR3 is TGTGCCAGCAGGGACAGGGGCCATGAGCAGTTCTTC. It translates to CASRDRGHEQFF. The rearrangement uses TRBV6-6 and TRBJ2-1, with TRBD1 matching over 9 bases. Germline-derived CDR1 and CDR2 are MNHNY and SVGAGI (reference sequence). This CDR3 is 12 amino acids long. The trim removed 6 bases at V and 8 bases at J, leaving 2 bases unmatched.

The V call is TRBV7-9, the J call TRBJ1-2, with 9 bases aligning to TRBD1. Germline V gene sequence: CDR1 SEHNR, CDR2 FQNEAQ (reference sequence). The CDR3 runs 16 residues. The trim removed 3 bases at V and 4 bases at J, leaving 9 bases unmatched. The CDR3 region has the DNA TGTGCCAGCAGCTTCGGGGGACAGGGAGACCTCTATGGCTACACCTTC. Protein product: CASSFGGQGDLYGYTF.

This clonotype has more than one count but fewer than ten. The V gene is TRBV20-1, the J gene TRBJ1-5, with TRBD1 as a possible D gene (5 bases). Germline V gives CDR1 DFQATT, CDR2 SNEGSKA (reference sequence). The CDR3 consists of 13 residues. The ends were cut back, 3 bases at V and 2 bases at J, with 8 bases in the middle. CDR3 amino acids: CSARWGGNQPQHF. The CDR3 nucleotides are TGCAGTGCTAGGTGGGGGGGCAATCAGCCCCAGCATTTT.

This clonotype came up a few times. The J gene is TRBJ2-7, the V gene TRBV21-1; TRBD1 is the table's D call, not checked against the DNA. TRBV21-1 is shown as a pseudogene. The CDR3 runs 15 residues. CDR3 sequence reads: CASSNLGGQFYEQYV. The CDR3 DNA is TGTGCCAGCAGCAACCTGGGGGGACAGTTCTACGAGCAGTACGTC.

The rearrangement uses TRBV5-6 and TRBJ1-1; D remains ambiguous. This CDR3 is built from 13 residues. V lost 3 bases and J lost 3, with 9 bases in between. Germline V gene sequence: CDR1 SGHDT, CDR2 YYEEEE. The CDR3 loop is CASSSGPDTEAFF. DNA for the CDR3: TGTGCCAGCAGCTCCGGGCCGGACACTGAAGCTTTCTTT.

The chain has TRBV29-1 and TRBJ2-3; D may match TRBD1 or TRBD2 (5 bases each). The CDR3 runs to 14 residues. Between the trimmed V and J ends, which lost 3 bases and 3 bases, there was a span of 13 bases. Germline CDR1 SQVTM, CDR2 ANQGSEA. This CDR3 reads CSVEPRDRTDTQYF. CDR3 nucleotides: TGCAGCGTTGAGCCTCGGGACCGGACAGATACGCAGTATTTT.

This clonotype appeared many times. The genes are TRBV6-2 or TRBV6-3 and TRBJ2-7; possibly TRBD1 or TRBD2 for D (5 bases each). This CDR3 is built from 14 residues. Between the trimmed V and J ends, which lost 7 bases and 2 bases, there was a span of 15 bases. The V gene's germline CDR1 is MNHEY and CDR2 SVGEGT. The CDR3 DNA sequence: TGTGCCAGCAAGAAGCCGGGACCAACCTACGAGCAGTACTTC. Encoded protein: CASKKPGPTYEQYF.

In its sample, this clonotype was seen many times. This chain uses TRBV6-5 with TRBJ2-7, with D tentatively TRBD1 or TRBD2 (5 bases each). The length of the CDR3 is 17 residues. The germline gives CDR1 MNHEY, CDR2 SVGAGI. V was trimmed by 2 bases and J by 1 base, leaving 18 bases between them. The CDR3 coding sequence is TGTGCCAGCAGTTACCGGGGCAGTGGCGCTGATTCCTACGAGCAGTACTTC. It specifies CASSYRGSGADSYEQYF.

This clonotype has just a few counts. The CDR3 spells CSVVLGGGYTF. The CDR3 DNA reads as TGCAGCGTTGTTTTAGGGGGTGGCTACACCTTC. The chain combines TRBV29-1 with TRBJ1-2; D is possibly TRBD1 (6 bases). Germline CDR1 reads SQVTM; CDR2 reads ANQGSEA. There are 11 residues in the CDR3. The ends were cut back, 4 bases at V and 7 bases at J, with 10 bases in the middle.

This chain links TRBV4-1 with TRBJ1-1; unclear D gene. V was clipped by 1 base and J by 1 base, with 7 bases between them. The CDR3 spans 14 residues. CDR1 MGHRA and CDR2 YSYEKL come from the germline V gene. CDR3 nucleotide sequence: TGCGCCAGCAGCCAAGCGTACAAGAACACTGAAGCTTTCTTT. This encodes CASSQAYKNTEAFF.